The sequence of this TCR beta chain was determined in a study of T cell repertoires in cytomegalovirus infection. The wider study: CMV epitopes used comprised recently identified HLA-C-restricted ones and well-studied HLA-B-restricted ones.

In this sample, this clonotype turned up a few times. Its antigen is undetermined. Whole-study findings and limits: Summed frequency of shared TCR beta families picked out CMV carriers who also had the relevant HLA.

Each CDR3 protein is one row after TCRdb ran MiXCR on the reads. The table lists around 540,000 distinct CDR3 sequences, roughly a third of them singletons. The sequencing used cultured PBMCs, collected from culture after CMV antigen stimulation. This clonotype originated in a human donor in good health (CMV status not recorded). Some clones in this sample may be carry-over from other donors' samples.

This CDR3 reads CASSRARDRSPHGYTF. The CDR3 nucleotides are TGTGCCAGCAGCCGGGCCCGGGACAGGTCTCCCCATGGCTACACCTTC. The V gene is TRBV7-2, the J gene TRBJ1-2; 8 bases agree with TRBD1. With 5 bases clipped from V and 6 bases from J, the junction kept 14 bases outside the gene matches. Per the germline V gene, CDR1 is SGHTA and CDR2 is FQGNSA. This CDR3 has 16 residues.